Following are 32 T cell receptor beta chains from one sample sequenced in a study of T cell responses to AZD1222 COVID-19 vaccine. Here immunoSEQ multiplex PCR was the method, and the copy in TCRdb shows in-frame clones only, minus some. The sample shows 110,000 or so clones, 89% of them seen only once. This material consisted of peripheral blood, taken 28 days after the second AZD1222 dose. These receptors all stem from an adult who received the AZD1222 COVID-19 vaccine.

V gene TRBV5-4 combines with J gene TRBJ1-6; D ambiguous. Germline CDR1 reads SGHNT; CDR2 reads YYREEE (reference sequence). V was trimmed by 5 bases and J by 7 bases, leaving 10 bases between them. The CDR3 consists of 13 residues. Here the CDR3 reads CASRGGGNSPLHF. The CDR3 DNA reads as TGTGCCAGCAGAGGTGGAGGAAATTCACCCCTCCACTTT.

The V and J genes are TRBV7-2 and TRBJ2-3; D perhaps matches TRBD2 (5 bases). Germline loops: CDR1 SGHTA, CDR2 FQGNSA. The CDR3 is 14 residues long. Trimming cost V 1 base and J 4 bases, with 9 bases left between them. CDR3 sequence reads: CASSLELGADTQYF. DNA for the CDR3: TGTGCCAGCAGCTTAGAACTAGGCGCAGATACGCAGTATTTT.

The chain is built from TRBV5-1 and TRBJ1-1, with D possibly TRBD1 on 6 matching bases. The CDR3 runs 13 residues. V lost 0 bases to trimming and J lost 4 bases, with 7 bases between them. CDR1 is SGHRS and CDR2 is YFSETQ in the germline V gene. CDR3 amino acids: CASSLDRATEAFF. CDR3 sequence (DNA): TGCGCCAGCAGCTTGGACAGGGCCACTGAAGCTTTCTTT.

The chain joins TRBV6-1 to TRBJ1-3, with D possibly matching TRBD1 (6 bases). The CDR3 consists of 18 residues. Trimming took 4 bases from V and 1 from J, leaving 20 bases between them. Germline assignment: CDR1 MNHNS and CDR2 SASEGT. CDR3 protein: CASSGKGGVNLSGNTIYF. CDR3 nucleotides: TGTGCCAGCAGTGGGAAAGGGGGGGTTAATTTGTCTGGAAACACCATATATTTT.

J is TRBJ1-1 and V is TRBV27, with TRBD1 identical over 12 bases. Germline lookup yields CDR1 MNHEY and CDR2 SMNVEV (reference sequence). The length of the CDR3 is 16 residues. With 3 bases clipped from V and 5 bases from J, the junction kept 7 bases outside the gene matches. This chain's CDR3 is CASSFRGTGGKTEAFF. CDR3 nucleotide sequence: TGTGCCAGCAGTTTTAGAGGGACAGGGGGCAAGACTGAAGCTTTCTTT.

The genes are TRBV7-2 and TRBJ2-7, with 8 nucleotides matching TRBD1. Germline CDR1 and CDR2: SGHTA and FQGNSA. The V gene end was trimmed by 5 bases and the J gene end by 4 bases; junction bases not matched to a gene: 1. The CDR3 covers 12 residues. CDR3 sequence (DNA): TGTGCCAGCAGCCGACAGGGGTACGAGCAGTACTTC. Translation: CASSRQGYEQYF. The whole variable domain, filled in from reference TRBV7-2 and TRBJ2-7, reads GAGVSQSPSNKVTEKGKDVELRCDPISGHTALYWYRQSLGQGLEFLIYFQGNSAPDKSGLPSDRFSAERTGGSVSTLTIQRTQQEDSAVYLCASSRQGYEQYFGPGTRLTVT.

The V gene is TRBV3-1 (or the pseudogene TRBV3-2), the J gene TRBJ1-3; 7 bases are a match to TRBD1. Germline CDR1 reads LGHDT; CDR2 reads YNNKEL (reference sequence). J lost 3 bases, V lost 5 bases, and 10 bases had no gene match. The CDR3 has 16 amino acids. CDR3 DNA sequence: TGTGCCAGCAGCTATCGACAGGGTGGGAATGGAAACACCATATATTTT. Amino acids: CASSYRQGGNGNTIYF.

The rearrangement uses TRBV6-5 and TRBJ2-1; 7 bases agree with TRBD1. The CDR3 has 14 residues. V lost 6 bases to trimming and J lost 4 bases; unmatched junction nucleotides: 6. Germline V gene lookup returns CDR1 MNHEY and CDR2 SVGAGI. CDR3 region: CASSVTGKYNEQFF. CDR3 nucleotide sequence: TGTGCCAGCAGCGTGACAGGGAAATACAATGAGCAGTTCTTC.

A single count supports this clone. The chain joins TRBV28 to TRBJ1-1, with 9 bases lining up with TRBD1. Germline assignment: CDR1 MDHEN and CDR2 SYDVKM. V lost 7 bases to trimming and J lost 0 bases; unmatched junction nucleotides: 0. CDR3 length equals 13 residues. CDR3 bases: TGTGCCAGCAACAGGGGGCTGAACACTGAAGCTTTCTTT. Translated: CASNRGLNTEAFF. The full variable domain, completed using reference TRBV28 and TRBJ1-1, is DVKVTQSSRYLVKRTGEKVFLECVQDMDHENMFWYRQDPGLGLRLIYFSYDVKMKEKGDIPEGYSVSREKKERFSLILESASTNQTSMYLCASNRGLNTEAFFGQGTRLTVV.

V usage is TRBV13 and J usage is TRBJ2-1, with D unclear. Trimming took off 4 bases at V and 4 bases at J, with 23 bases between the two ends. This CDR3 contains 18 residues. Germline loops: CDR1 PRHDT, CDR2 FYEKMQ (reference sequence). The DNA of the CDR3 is TGTGCCAGCAGCTCACGGATCCCACTCCACGCCTCGTACAATGAGCAGTTCTTC. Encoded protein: CASSSRIPLHASYNEQFF.

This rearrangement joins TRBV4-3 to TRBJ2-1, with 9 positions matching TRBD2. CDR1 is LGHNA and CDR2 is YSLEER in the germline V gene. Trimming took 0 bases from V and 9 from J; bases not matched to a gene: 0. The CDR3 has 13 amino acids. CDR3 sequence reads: CASSQEAGGEQFF. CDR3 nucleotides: TGCGCCAGCAGCCAAGAAGCGGGAGGTGAGCAGTTCTTC.

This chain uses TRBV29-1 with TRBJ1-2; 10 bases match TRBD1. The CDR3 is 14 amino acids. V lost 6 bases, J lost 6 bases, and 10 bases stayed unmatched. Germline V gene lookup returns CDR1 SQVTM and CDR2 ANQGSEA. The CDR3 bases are TGCAGCGTGCAAGAAGGGGGACAGGGGCATGGCTACACCTTC. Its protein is CSVQEGGQGHGYTF.

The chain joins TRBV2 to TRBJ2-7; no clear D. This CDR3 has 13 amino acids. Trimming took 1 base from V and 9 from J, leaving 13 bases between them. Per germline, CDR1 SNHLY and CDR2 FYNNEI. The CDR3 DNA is TGTGCCAGCAGTGAAGACCAGGTGTCAGTGCAGTACTTC. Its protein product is CASSEDQVSVQYF.

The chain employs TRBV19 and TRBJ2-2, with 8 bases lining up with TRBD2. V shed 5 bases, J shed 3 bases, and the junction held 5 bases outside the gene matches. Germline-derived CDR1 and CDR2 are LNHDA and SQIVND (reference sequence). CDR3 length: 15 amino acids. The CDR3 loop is CASSRSGSYTGELFF. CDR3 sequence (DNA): TGTGCCAGTAGTCGGAGCGGGAGCTACACCGGGGAGCTGTTTTTT.

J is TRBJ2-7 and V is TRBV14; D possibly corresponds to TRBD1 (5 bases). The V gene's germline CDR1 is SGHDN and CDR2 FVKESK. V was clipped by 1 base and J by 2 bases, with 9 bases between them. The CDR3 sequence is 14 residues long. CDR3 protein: CASSQGQLTYEQYF. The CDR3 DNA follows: TGTGCCAGCAGCCAAGGACAGCTGACCTACGAGCAGTACTTC.

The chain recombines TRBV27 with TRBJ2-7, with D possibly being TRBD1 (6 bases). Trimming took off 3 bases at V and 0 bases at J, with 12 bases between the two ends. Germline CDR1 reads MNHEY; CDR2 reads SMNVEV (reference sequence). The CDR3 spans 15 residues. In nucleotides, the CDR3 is TGTGCCAGCAGTTTGGGTAACAGGGACTCCTACGAGCAGTACTTC. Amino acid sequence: CASSLGNRDSYEQYF.

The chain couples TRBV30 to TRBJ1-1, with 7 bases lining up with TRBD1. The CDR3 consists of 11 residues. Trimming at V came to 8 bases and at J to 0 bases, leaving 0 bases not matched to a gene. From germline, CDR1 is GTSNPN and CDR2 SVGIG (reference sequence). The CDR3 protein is CAGQVNTEAFF. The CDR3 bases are TGTGCCGGACAGGTGAACACTGAAGCTTTCTTT.

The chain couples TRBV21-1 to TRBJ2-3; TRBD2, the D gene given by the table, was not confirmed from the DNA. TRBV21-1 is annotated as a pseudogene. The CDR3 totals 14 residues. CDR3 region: CASKGTSSTDTQYF. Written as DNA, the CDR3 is TGTGCCAGCAAAGGGACTTCCTCCACAGATACGCAGTATTTT.

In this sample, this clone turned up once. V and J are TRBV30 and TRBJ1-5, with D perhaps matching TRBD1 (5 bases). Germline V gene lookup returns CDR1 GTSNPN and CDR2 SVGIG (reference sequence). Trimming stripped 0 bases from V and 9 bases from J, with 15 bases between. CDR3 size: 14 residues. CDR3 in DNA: TGTGCCTGGAGTGTACAGTATGGGGGGTTGCCCCAGCATTTT. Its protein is CAWSVQYGGLPQHF. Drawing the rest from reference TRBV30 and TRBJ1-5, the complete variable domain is SQTIHQWPATLVQPVGSPLSLECTVEGTSNPNLYWYRQAAGRGLQLLFYSVGIGQISSEVPQNLSASRPQDRQFILSSKKLLLSDSGFYLCAWSVQYGGLPQHFGDGTRLSIL.

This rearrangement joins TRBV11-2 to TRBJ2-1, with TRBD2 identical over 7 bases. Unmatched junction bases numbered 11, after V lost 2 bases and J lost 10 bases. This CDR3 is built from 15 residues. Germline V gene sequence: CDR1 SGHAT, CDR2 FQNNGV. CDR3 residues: CASSLRASGPREQFF. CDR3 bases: TGTGCCAGCAGCTTACGGGCTAGCGGCCCAAGGGAGCAGTTCTTC.

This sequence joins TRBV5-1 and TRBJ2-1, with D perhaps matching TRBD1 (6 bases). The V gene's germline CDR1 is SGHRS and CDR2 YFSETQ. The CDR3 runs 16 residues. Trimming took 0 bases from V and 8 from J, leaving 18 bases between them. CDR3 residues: CASSLAGTTGTHEQFF. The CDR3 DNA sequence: TGCGCCAGCAGCTTGGCGGGGACCACCGGGACACATGAGCAGTTCTTC. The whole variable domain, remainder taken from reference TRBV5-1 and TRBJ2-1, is KAGVTQTPRYLIKTRGQQVTLSCSPISGHRSVSWYQQTPGQGLQFLFEYFSETQRNKGNFPGRFSGRQFSNSRSEMNVSTLELGDSALYLCASSLAGTTGTHEQFFGPGTRLTVL.

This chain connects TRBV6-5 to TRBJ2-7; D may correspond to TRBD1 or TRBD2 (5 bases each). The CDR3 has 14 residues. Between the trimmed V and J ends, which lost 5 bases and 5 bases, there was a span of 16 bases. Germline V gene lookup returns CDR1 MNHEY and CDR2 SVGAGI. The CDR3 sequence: CASSRDPGSNEQYF. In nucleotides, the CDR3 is TGTGCCAGCAGTAGGGACCCAGGGTCGAACGAGCAGTACTTC.

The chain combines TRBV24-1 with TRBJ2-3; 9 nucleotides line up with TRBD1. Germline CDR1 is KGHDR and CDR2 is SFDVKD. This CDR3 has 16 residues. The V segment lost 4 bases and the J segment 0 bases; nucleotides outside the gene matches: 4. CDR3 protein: CATSETGGRSTDTQYF. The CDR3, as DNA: TGTGCCACCAGTGAAACAGGGGGCAGGAGCACAGATACGCAGTATTTT.

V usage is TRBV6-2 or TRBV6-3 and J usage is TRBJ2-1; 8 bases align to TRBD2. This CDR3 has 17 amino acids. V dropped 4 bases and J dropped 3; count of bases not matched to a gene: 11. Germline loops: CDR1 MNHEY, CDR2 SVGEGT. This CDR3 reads CASSLRGAGDVYNEQFF. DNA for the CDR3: TGTGCCAGCAGTTTGCGGGGAGCGGGAGACGTCTACAATGAGCAGTTCTTC.

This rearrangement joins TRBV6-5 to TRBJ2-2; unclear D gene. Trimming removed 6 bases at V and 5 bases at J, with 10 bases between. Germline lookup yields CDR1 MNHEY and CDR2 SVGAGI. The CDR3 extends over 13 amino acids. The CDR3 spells CASSRIWTGELFF. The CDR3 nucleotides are TGTGCCAGCAGCCGAATTTGGACCGGGGAGCTGTTTTTT.

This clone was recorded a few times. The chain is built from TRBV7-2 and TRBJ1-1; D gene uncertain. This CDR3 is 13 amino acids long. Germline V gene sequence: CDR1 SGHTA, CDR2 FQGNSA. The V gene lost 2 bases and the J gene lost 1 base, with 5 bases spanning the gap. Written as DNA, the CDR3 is TGTGCCAGCAGCTTAACAAGGAACACTGAAGCTTTCTTT. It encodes CASSLTRNTEAFF.

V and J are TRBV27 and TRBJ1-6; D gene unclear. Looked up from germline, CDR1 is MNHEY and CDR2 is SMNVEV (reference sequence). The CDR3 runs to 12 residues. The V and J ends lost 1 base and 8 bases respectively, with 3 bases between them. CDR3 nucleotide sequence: TGTGCCAGCAGTTTATGGGATTCACCCCTCCACTTT. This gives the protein CASSLWDSPLHF.

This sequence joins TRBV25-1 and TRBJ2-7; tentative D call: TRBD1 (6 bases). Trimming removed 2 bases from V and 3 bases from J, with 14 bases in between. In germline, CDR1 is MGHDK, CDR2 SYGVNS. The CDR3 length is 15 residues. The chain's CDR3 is CASSEGSVTGYEQYF. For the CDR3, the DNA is TGTGCCAGCAGTGAAGGTTCGGTGACAGGCTACGAGCAGTACTTC.

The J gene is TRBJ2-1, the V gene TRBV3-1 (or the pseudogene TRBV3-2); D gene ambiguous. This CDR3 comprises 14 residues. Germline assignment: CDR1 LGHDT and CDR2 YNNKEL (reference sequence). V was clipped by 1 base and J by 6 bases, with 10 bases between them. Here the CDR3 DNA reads TGTGCCAGCAGCCAAGCTTCTGGGCTCAATGAGCAGTTCTTC. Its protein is CASSQASGLNEQFF.

The CDR3 sequence is CASSLGQGSTDTQYF. The CDR3 region has the DNA TGTGCCAGCAGCTTAGGACAGGGGTCAACAGATACGCAGTATTTT. The chain joins TRBV11-3 to TRBJ2-3, with 8 bases lining up with TRBD1. Trimming took 1 base from V and 3 from J; bases not matched to a gene: 3. This CDR3 region has 15 residues. Per germline, CDR1 SGHNT and CDR2 YENEEA.

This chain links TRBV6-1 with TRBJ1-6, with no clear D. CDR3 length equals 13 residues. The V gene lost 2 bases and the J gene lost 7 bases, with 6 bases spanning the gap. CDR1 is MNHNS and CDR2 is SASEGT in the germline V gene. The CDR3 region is CASSESGNSPLHF. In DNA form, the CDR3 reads TGTGCCAGCAGTGAATCCGGAAATTCACCCCTCCACTTT.

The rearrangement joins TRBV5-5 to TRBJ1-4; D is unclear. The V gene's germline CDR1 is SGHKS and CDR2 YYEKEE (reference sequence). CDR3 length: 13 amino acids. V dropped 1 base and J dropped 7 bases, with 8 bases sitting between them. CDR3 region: CASSLLGSEKLFF. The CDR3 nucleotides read TGTGCCAGCAGCTTGTTGGGGTCTGAAAAACTGTTTTTT.